The sample holds many counts of the clone carrying this T cell receptor (beta chain). What it recognizes is unknown. The germline V and J ends were trimmed by 8 bases and 3 bases, with 14 bases remaining between them. This CDR3 has 14 amino acids. The germline V gene encodes CDR1 LGHNT and CDR2 FRNRAP. Patients were diagnosed from clinical symptoms, serum thyroxine, TRAb, thyroid ultrasound and orbital computed tomography. This entry belongs to a study of Graves' ophthalmopathy and Graves' hyperthyroidism. The wider study: Ahead of any treatment, peripheral blood was obtained at the initial diagnosis. Study-level findings and limits: Blood also harbored most expanded thyroid clonotypes above 0.001 frequency.

Investigators amplified TCR beta CDR3 regions from RNA transcripts. RT-PCR in the first round used HTBI primers; a second-round multiplex PCR followed. TCRdb re-analysed the multiplex PCR reads in MiXCR, keeping a single row per CDR3 protein. The data hold 200,000 to 250,000 distinct CDR3 sequences, with about a fifth observed a single time. The TCR originated in a woman aged 45-65 years with Graves' ophthalmopathy. V gene TRBV12-5 combines with J gene TRBJ1-5; D is ambiguous. The sample was peripheral blood. Written as DNA, the CDR3 is TGTGCTAGTAAGACCCCGGGAGACAATCAGCCCCAGCATTTT. This encodes CASKTPGDNQPQHF. The full variable domain, in which reference TRBV12-5 and TRBJ1-5 provide the parts outside the CDR3, is DARVTQTPRHKVTEMGQEVTMRCQPILGHNTVFWYRQTMMQGLELLAYFRNRAPLDDSGMPKDRFSAEMPDATLATLKIQPSEPRDSAVYFCASKTPGDNQPQHFGDGTRLSIL.